This T cell receptor beta chain was documented in a study of blood T cell repertoires in COVID-19. At the level of the study: Sites in the United States, Italy and Spain provided acute and convalescent COVID-19 samples. Sources were T cells, B-cell-depleted T cells, or PBMCs; the material itself was cDNA or gDNA.

The CDR3 is 15 residues long. With 0 bases removed from V and 0 bases from J, the gap between germline ends came to 7 bases. Germline V gene data show CDR1 as KGHDR and CDR2 as SFDVKD. Methods used by the authors: Estimation of nucleated cell counts relied on the amplification of reference gene primers. The table came from immunoSEQ multiplex PCR; TCRdb's copy has only in-frame clones and leaves some out. V and J calls and clone size follow that table, whereas D and trimming were derived from the DNA. Of 120,000 or so clones in the sample, 75% to 90% were seen once. This clonotype was sampled from a woman aged 70 to 79 with acute or convalescent COVID-19. The chain combines TRBV24-1 with TRBJ1-1; D is unresolved. The sample taken for sequencing was peripheral blood. CDR3 nucleotide sequence: TGTGCCACCAGTGATTTGCAGAACATGAACACTGAAGCTTTCTTT. Protein product: CATSDLQNMNTEAFF.